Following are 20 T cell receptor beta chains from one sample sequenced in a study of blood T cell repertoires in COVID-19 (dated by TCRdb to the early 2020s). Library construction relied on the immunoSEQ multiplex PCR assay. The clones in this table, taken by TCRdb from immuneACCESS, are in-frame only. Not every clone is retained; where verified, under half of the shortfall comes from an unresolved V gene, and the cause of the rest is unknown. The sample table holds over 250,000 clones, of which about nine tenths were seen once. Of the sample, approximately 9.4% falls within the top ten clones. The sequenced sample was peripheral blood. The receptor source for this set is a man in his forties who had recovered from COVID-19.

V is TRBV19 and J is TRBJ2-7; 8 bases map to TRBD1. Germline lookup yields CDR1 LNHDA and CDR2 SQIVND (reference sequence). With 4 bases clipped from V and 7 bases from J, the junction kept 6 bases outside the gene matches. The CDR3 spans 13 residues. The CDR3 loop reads CASSTTGAREQYF. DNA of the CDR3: TGTGCCAGTAGTACGACAGGGGCGCGGGAGCAGTACTTC.

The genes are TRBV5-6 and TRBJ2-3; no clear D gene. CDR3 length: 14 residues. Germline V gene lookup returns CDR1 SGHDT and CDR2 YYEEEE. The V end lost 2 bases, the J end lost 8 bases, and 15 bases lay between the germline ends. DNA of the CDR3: TGTGCCAGCAGCTTTCGCCAGCCTTGGAGTACGCAGTATTTT. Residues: CASSFRQPWSTQYF.

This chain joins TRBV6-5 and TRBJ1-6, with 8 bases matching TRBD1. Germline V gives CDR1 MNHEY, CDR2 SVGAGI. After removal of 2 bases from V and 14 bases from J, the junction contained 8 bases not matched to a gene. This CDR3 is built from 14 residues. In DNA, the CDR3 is TGTGCCAGCAGTTACACAGGGGGATTGGGGTCCCTCCACTTT. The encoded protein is CASSYTGGLGSLHF.

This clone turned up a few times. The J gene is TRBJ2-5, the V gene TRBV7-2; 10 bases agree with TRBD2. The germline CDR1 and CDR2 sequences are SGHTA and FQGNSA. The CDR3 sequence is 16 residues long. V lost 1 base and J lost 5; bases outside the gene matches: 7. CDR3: CASSLDPSGGRETQYF. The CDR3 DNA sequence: TGTGCCAGCAGCTTAGATCCTAGCGGGGGACGGGAGACCCAGTACTTC. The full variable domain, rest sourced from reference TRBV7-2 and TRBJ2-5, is GAGVSQSPSNKVTEKGKDVELRCDPISGHTALYWYRQSLGQGLEFLIYFQGNSAPDKSGLPSDRFSAERTGGSVSTLTIQRTQQEDSAVYLCASSLDPSGGRETQYFGPGTRLLVL.

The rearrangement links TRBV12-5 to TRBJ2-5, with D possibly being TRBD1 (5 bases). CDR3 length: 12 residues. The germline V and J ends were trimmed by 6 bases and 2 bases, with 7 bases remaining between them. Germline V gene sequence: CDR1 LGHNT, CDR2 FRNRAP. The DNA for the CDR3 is TGTGCTAGTGGAGGGGTTCAAGAGACCCAGTACTTC. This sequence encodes CASGGVQETQYF.

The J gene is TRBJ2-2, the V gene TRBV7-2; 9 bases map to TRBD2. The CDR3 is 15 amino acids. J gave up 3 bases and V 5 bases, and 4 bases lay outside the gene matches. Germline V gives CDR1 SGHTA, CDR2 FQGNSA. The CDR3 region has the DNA TGTGCCAGCAGCGCAGCGGGGGGCCACACCGGGGAGCTGTTTTTT. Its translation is CASSAAGGHTGELFF. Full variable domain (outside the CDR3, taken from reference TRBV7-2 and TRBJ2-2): GAGVSQSPSNKVTEKGKDVELRCDPISGHTALYWYRQSLGQGLEFLIYFQGNSAPDKSGLPSDRFSAERTGGSVSTLTIQRTQQEDSAVYLCASSAAGGHTGELFFGEGSRLTVL.

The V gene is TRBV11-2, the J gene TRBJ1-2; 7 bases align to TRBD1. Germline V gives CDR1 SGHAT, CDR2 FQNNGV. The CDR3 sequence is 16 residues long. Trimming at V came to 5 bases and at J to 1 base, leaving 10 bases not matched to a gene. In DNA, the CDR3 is TGTGCCAGCAGCAGAACGTGGGACAGTATTAACTATGGCTACACCTTC. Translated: CASSRTWDSINYGYTF.

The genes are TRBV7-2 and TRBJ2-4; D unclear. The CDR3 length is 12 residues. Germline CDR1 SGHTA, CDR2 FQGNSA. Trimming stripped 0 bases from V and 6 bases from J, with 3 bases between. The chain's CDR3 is CASSLALNIQYF. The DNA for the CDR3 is TGTGCCAGCAGCTTAGCCCTAAACATTCAGTACTTC.

CDR3 in amino acids: CASSWVAGGVYNEQFF. CDR3 sequence (DNA): TGTGCCAGCAGTTGGGTGGCAGGGGGCGTATACAATGAGCAGTTCTTC. This chain connects TRBV27 to TRBJ2-1; 8 nucleotides line up with TRBD1. Germline CDR1 and CDR2: MNHEY and SMNVEV (reference sequence). There are 16 residues in the CDR3. J was trimmed by 4 bases and V by 4 bases; bases with no gene match: 9.

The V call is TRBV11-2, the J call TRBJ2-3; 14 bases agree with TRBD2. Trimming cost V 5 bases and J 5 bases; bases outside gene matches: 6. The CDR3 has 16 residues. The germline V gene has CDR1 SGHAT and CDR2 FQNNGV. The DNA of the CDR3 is TGTGCCAGCAGCCCCCGGGGGACTAGCGGGGGAGATACGCAGTATTTT. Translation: CASSPRGTSGGDTQYF.

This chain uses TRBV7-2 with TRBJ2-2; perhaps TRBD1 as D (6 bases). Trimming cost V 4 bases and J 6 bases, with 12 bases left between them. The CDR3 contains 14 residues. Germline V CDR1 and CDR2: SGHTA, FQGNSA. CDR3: CASSSTGSPGELFF. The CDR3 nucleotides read TGTGCCAGCAGCTCTACAGGGTCCCCCGGGGAGCTGTTTTTT.

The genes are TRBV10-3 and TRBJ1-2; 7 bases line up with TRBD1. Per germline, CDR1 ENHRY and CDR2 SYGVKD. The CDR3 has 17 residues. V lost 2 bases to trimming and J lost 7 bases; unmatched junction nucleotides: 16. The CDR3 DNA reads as TGTGCCATCAGTGAGCCAAAAGAGACAGGGCAACTCGCTGGCTACACCTTC. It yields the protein CAISEPKETGQLAGYTF.

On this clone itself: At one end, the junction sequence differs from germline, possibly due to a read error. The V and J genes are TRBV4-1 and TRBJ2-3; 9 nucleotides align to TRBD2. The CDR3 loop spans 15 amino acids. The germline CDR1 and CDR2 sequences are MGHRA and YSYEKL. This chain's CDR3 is CPSSRGGGSTDTQYF. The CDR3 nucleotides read TGCCCCAGCAGCCGCGGGGGGGGAAGCACAGATACGCAGTATTTT.

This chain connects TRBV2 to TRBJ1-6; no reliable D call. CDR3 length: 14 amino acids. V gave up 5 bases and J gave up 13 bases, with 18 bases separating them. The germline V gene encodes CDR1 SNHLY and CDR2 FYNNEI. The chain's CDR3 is CASSPREGSIPLHF. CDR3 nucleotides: TGTGCCAGCAGTCCCCGGGAGGGCTCTATCCCCCTCCACTTT.

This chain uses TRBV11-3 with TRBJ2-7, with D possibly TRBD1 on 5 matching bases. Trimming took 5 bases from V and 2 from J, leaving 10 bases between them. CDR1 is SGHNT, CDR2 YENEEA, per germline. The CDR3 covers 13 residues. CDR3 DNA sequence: TGTGCCAGCAGCCTAACAGGCGCCTACGAGCAGTACTTC. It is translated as CASSLTGAYEQYF.

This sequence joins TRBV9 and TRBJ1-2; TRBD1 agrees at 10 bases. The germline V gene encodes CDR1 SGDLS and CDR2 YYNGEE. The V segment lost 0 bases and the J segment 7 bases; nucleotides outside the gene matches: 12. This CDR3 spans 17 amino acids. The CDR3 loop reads CASSVAGPGDRGSGYTF. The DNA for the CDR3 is TGTGCCAGCAGCGTAGCAGGTCCTGGGGACAGGGGATCTGGCTACACCTTC.

The CDR3 here is CASRLGGQNNEQFF. CDR3 coding DNA: TGCGCCAGCAGGCTGGGGGGGCAGAACAATGAGCAGTTCTTC. The chain is built from TRBV10-2 and TRBJ2-1, with TRBD2 as a possible D gene (7 bases). This CDR3 contains 14 residues. V was clipped by 6 bases and J by 5 bases, with 14 bases between them. Germline CDR1 and CDR2: WSHSY and SAAADI.

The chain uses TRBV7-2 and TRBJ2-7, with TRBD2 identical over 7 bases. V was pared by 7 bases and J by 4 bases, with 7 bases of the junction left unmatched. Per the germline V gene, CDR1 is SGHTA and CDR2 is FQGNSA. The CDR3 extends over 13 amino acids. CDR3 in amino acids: CASNLAGGYEQYF. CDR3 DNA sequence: TGTGCCAGCAACCTAGCCGGGGGGTACGAGCAGTACTTC.

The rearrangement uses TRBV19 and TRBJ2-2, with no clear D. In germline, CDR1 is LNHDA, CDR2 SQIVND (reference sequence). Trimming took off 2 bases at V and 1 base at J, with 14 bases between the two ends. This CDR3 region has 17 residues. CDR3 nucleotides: TGTGCCAGTAGTATAAATTTGTATGAGGTGAACACCGGGGAGCTGTTTTTT. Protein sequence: CASSINLYEVNTGELFF. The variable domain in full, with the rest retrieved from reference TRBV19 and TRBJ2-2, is DGGITQSPKYLFRKEGQNVTLSCEQNLNHDAMYWYRQDPGQGLRLIYYSQIVNDFQKGDIAEGYSVSREKKESFPLTVTSAQKNPTAFYLCASSINLYEVNTGELFFGEGSRLTVL.

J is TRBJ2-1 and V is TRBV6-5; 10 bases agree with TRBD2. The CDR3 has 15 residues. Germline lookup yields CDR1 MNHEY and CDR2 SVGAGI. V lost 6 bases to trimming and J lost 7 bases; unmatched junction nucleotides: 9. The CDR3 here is CASRSSGSGENEQFF. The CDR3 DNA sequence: TGTGCCAGCAGATCTAGCGGGAGCGGGGAAAATGAGCAGTTCTTC.